The T cell receptor (beta chain) described here comes from a study of blood T cell repertoires in COVID-19. As for the study in general: The cDNA or gDNA used as material had been derived from T cells, B-cell-depleted T cells, or PBMCs.

Original data processing: Nucleated cell counts were estimated from reference gene primer amplification. Clones were read by immunoSEQ multiplex PCR, and TCRdb kept only the in-frame ones, dropping some. V and J calls and clone size follow that table, whereas D and trimming were derived from the DNA. This table holds around 160,000 clones, 84% found once. Germline-derived CDR1 and CDR2 are MNHEY and SMNVEV (reference sequence). V lost 4 bases to trimming and J lost 4 bases, with 11 bases between them. This CDR3 is 14 amino acids long. Participants were placed into cohorts based on the clinical history they reported. Within 2 weeks before study entry, exposed participants met a COVID-19 case.

The chain uses TRBV27 and TRBJ1-5; a weak D match, TRBD1 (6 bases). The sequence derives from a woman aged 45-60 years who had been exposed to COVID-19. The sample comprised PBMCs or T cells enriched from blood (not recorded which). CDR3 nucleotide sequence: TGTGCCAGCAGTTCCACAGGGCGGAATCAGCCCCAGCATTTT. This sequence encodes CASSSTGRNQPQHF.